This T cell receptor (beta chain) emerged from a study of neoadjuvant nivolumab and ipilimumab in lung cancer. Comment on this clone: The antigen is not known.

Regarding the study as a whole: Only two of four nivolumab-treated tumors gained richness and clonality by surgery.

Here immunoSEQ multiplex PCR was the method, and the copy in TCRdb shows in-frame clones only, minus some. The sample carries 8,000 to 10,000 clones, 81% recorded once. The V gene end was trimmed by 3 bases and the J gene end by 4 bases; junction bases not matched to a gene: 5. The germline V gene encodes CDR1 SGHNT and CDR2 YYREEE (reference sequence). The CDR3 is made up of 15 amino acids. The receptor comes from an adult with non-small cell lung cancer. The gene calls are TRBV5-4 and TRBJ2-5; 11 nucleotides agree with TRBD2. Source: peripheral blood, taken before neoadjuvant nivolumab, alone or with ipilimumab. CDR3 sequence (DNA): TGTGCCAGCAGCTCCAGACTAGCGGGAAGAGAGACCCAGTACTTC. Residues: CASSSRLAGRETQYF.